A single sample gave rise to the 29 T cell receptor beta chains below, sequenced in a study of shared clonotypes between healthy human individuals. Assay used: immunoSEQ multiplex PCR; TCRdb lists only in-frame clones, some missing. The sample lists 2 million to 2.5 million clones, approximately 94% occurring once. The sample was naive CD4+ T cells sorted from blood. The subset here: CD45RA+ positively selected. The receptors stem from a man between 18 and 29 years old in good health.

Turning to this clone: Other nucleotide sequences from this sample produce the same CDR3. This rearrangement joins TRBV7-2 to TRBJ2-7, with 7 nucleotides matching TRBD1. J lost 2 bases, V lost 0 bases, and 4 bases had no gene match. The CDR3 has 15 amino acids. Germline CDR1 SGHTA, CDR2 FQGNSA. The CDR3 DNA follows: TGTGCCAGCAGCTTAGCCGGGACAGCACCCTACGAGCAGTACTTC. Its translation: CASSLAGTAPYEQYF. The whole variable domain, remainder taken from reference TRBV7-2 and TRBJ2-7, is GAGVSQSPSNKVTEKGKDVELRCDPISGHTALYWYRQSLGQGLEFLIYFQGNSAPDKSGLPSDRFSAERTGGSVSTLTIQRTQQEDSAVYLCASSLAGTAPYEQYFGPGTRLTVT.

The table lists this clone with a count of one. J is TRBJ1-6 and V is TRBV14; maybe TRBD1 (6 bases). Trimming removed 4 bases at V and 5 bases at J, with 12 bases between. Germline assignment: CDR1 SGHDN and CDR2 FVKESK. The CDR3 is made up of 15 amino acids. The CDR3: CASSPRTANNSPLHF. For the CDR3, the DNA is TGTGCCAGCAGCCCTCGGACAGCTAATAATTCACCCCTCCACTTT.

V usage is TRBV30 and J usage is TRBJ1-4, with D tentatively TRBD1 (6 bases). CDR1 GTSNPN and CDR2 SVGIG come from the germline V gene (reference sequence). With 0 bases removed from V and 5 bases from J, the gap between germline ends came to 13 bases. The CDR3 extends over 15 amino acids. In DNA, the CDR3 is TGTGCCTGGAGTGTAGGCAGGGGCGGGAATGAAAAACTGTTTTTT. Protein: CAWSVGRGGNEKLFF.

The rearrangement links TRBV11-2 to TRBJ2-3, with D possibly TRBD2 on 6 matching bases. Per the germline V gene, CDR1 is SGHAT and CDR2 is FQNNGV. V shed 0 bases and J shed 0 bases, with 10 bases lying between them. The CDR3 covers 16 residues. CDR3 nucleotides: TGTGCCAGCAGCTTAGACGGGGGATGGAGCACAGATACGCAGTATTTT. It is translated as CASSLDGGWSTDTQYF.

The rearrangement links TRBV9 to TRBJ2-5, with D possibly being TRBD2 (6 bases). V lost 10 bases and J 2 bases, leaving 12 bases between the germline ends. CDR3 length: 12 amino acids. Germline values: CDR1 SGDLS, CDR2 YYNGEE. The CDR3 DNA is TGTGCCTCCGGCGGGGTGCAAGAGACCCAGTACTTC. Protein: CASGGVQETQYF.

This clone was picked up one time. V is TRBV2 and J is TRBJ2-7; no clear D gene. In germline, CDR1 is SNHLY, CDR2 FYNNEI. The CDR3 is made up of 12 amino acids. V lost 9 bases, J lost 3 bases, and 12 bases lay in between. CDR3 nucleotide sequence: TGTGCCAGTTGCCGGGCGCACTACGAGCAGTACTTC. This gives the protein CASCRAHYEQYF.

V and J are TRBV5-1 and TRBJ1-6, with TRBD1 as a possible D gene (6 bases). Germline V lookup: CDR1 SGHRS, CDR2 YFSETQ. The CDR3 covers 14 residues. V lost 3 bases, J lost 6 bases, and 10 bases lay in between. The DNA of the CDR3 is TGCGCCAGCAGCTCAGGACAGACTAATTCACCCCTCCACTTT. It is translated as CASSSGQTNSPLHF.

J is TRBJ2-4 and V is TRBV6-5; D remains unclear. V lost 6 bases and J lost 0, with 12 bases in between. Germline assignment: CDR1 MNHEY and CDR2 SVGAGI. The CDR3 is 15 amino acids. The CDR3 here is CASRRSLLAKNIQYF. The CDR3 DNA follows: TGTGCCAGCAGGCGATCGCTTCTAGCCAAAAACATTCAGTACTTC.

The chain recombines TRBV5-1 with TRBJ2-1; no clear D gene. This CDR3 contains 14 residues. Germline V gene data show CDR1 as SGHRS and CDR2 as YFSETQ. Trimming took off 2 bases at V and 3 bases at J, with 9 bases between the two ends. CDR3 sequence: CASSLQESYNEQFF. CDR3 bases: TGCGCCAGCAGCTTACAAGAAAGCTACAATGAGCAGTTCTTC.

J is TRBJ1-2 and V is TRBV18; D call uncertain. CDR1 and CDR2 from the germline V gene are KGHSH and LQKENI. V was clipped by 0 bases and J by 6 bases, with 11 bases between them. The CDR3 has 14 amino acids. CDR3 in amino acids: CASSPPNSQDGYTF. CDR3 nucleotide sequence: TGTGCCAGCTCACCACCCAATTCCCAGGATGGCTACACCTTC. Filled out from reference TRBV18 and TRBJ1-2, the complete variable domain reads NAGVMQNPRHLVRRRGQEARLRCSPMKGHSHVYWYRQLPEEGLKFMVYLQKENIIDESGMPKERFSAEFPKEGPSILRIQQVVRGDSAAYFCASSPPNSQDGYTFGSGTRLTVV.

This chain joins TRBV19 and TRBJ2-7; 9 bases fit TRBD1. The germline V gene encodes CDR1 LNHDA and CDR2 SQIVND (reference sequence). The CDR3 runs 17 residues. The ends lost 0 bases at V and 0 bases at J; junction bases unmatched: 6. The CDR3 sequence is CASSIDSGTGNSYEQYF. CDR3 sequence (DNA): TGTGCCAGTAGTATAGACTCGGGGACAGGGAACTCCTACGAGCAGTACTTC.

The V call is TRBV6-5, the J call TRBJ1-5; 7 nucleotides agree with TRBD1. The length of the CDR3 is 15 residues. V was clipped by 0 bases and J by 7 bases; unmatched bases: 6. The germline V gene encodes CDR1 MNHEY and CDR2 SVGAGI. CDR3 sequence (DNA): TGTGCCAGCAGTTACTCGGACAGGAGGAAGCAGCCCCAGCATTTT. Translation gives CASSYSDRRKQPQHF.

The rearrangement joins TRBV11-3 to TRBJ2-4, with 7 nucleotides matching TRBD2. Per the germline V gene, CDR1 is SGHNT and CDR2 is YENEEA. The CDR3 length is 15 residues. V gave up 1 base and J gave up 2 bases; unmatched junction bases: 2. CDR3 residues: CASSLGTSTKNIQYF. Here the CDR3 DNA reads TGTGCCAGCAGCTTAGGGACTAGTACCAAAAACATTCAGTACTTC.

This sequence joins TRBV5-1 and TRBJ1-2; the D is unclear. CDR3 length: 13 residues. Germline assignment: CDR1 SGHRS and CDR2 YFSETQ. V dropped 1 base and J dropped 5 bases, with 9 bases sitting between them. The CDR3 nucleotides read TGCGCCAGCAGCTTGCGGGGAGGTTATGGCTACACCTTC. Residues: CASSLRGGYGYTF.

The chain combines TRBV2 with TRBJ1-4, with D maybe TRBD1 (5 bases). Germline assignment: CDR1 SNHLY and CDR2 FYNNEI. This CDR3 is built from 14 residues. Trimming took off 7 bases at V and 7 bases at J, with 16 bases between the two ends. The CDR3 is CASKFGASREKLFF. The CDR3, as DNA: TGTGCCAGCAAATTCGGGGCTAGTCGTGAAAAACTGTTTTTT.

This chain links TRBV18 with TRBJ2-1, with 12 bases lining up with TRBD1. This CDR3 comprises 16 residues. With V trimmed by 4 bases and J by 6 bases, 7 bases remained unmatched. The V gene's germline CDR1 is KGHSH and CDR2 LQKENI. This chain's CDR3 is CASSRAGTGGSNEQFF. CDR3 bases: TGTGCCAGCTCACGGGCCGGGACAGGGGGCTCCAATGAGCAGTTCTTC.

This clone was counted a single time. V gene TRBV4-1 combines with J gene TRBJ1-1; D unclear. This CDR3 has 14 residues. Germline V gene data show CDR1 as MGHRA and CDR2 as YSYEKL. The ends were cut back, 3 bases at V and 0 bases at J, with 8 bases in the middle. CDR3 residues: CASSHLGMNTEAFF. CDR3 in DNA: TGCGCCAGCAGCCACCTGGGTATGAACACTGAAGCTTTCTTT.

For this clone: Other DNA sequences from this sample encode an identical CDR3 as well. The chain couples TRBV6-5 to TRBJ2-1, with 8 positions matching TRBD2. V was clipped by 6 bases and J by 0 bases; unmatched bases: 1. Germline CDR1 MNHEY, CDR2 SVGAGI. The CDR3 sequence is 14 residues long. The CDR3 reads CASRSGSSYNEQFF. The CDR3 nucleotides are TGTGCCAGCAGAAGCGGGAGCTCCTACAATGAGCAGTTCTTC.

The chain combines TRBV6-5 with TRBJ2-7; 11 bases align to TRBD2. CDR1 and CDR2 from the germline V gene are MNHEY and SVGAGI. This CDR3 spans 16 amino acids. V gave up 2 bases and J gave up 1 base; unmatched junction bases: 4. The DNA of the CDR3 is TGTGCCAGCAGTTACGGGCTAGCGGGAGGTTCCTACGAGCAGTACTTC. Translation: CASSYGLAGGSYEQYF.

V and J are TRBV6-5 and TRBJ1-2; D possibly corresponds to TRBD1 (6 bases). CDR3 length equals 13 residues. Trimming stripped 4 bases from V and 4 bases from J, with 10 bases between. Germline CDR1 MNHEY, CDR2 SVGAGI. Here the CDR3 DNA reads TGTGCCAGCAGTTCTTCAGGGGTCTATGGCTACACCTTC. Amino acids: CASSSSGVYGYTF.

V gene TRBV11-2 combines with J gene TRBJ2-1; 9 bases are a match to TRBD2. CDR3 size: 15 residues. Trimming cost V 2 bases and J 10 bases; bases outside gene matches: 9. The germline CDR1 and CDR2 sequences are SGHAT and FQNNGV. In nucleotides, the CDR3 is TGTGCCAGCAGCTTAAAGGCGGGAGGGAAAGGGGAGCAGTTCTTC. It specifies CASSLKAGGKGEQFF.

The V gene is TRBV29-1, the J gene TRBJ1-1; D unresolved. Trimming stripped 6 bases from V and 7 bases from J, with 9 bases between. The CDR3 consists of 10 residues. Germline CDR1 reads SQVTM; CDR2 reads ANQGSEA. CDR3 DNA: TGCAGCGTCCTTGACGGTGAAGCTTTCTTT. Its translation is CSVLDGEAFF.

This clone came up a few times. This chain links TRBV10-3 with TRBJ1-1; D is uncertain. The CDR3 loop spans 13 amino acids. The ends were cut back, 3 bases at V and 2 bases at J, with 7 bases in the middle. From germline, CDR1 is ENHRY and CDR2 SYGVKD. The CDR3 loop reads CAISDRLNTEAFF. CDR3 sequence (DNA): TGTGCCATCAGTGACAGGCTCAACACTGAAGCTTTCTTT.

The rearrangement links TRBV9 to TRBJ1-2; D call uncertain. V lost 4 bases and J lost 5, with 12 bases in between. This CDR3 comprises 13 residues. Germline CDR1 SGDLS, CDR2 YYNGEE. In DNA, the CDR3 is TGTGCCAGCAGCCCGGCCCCGGGGTATGGCTACACCTTC. Encoded protein: CASSPAPGYGYTF.

The chain recombines TRBV6-6 with TRBJ2-1, with D unresolved. In germline, CDR1 is MNHNY, CDR2 SVGAGI (reference sequence). The length of the CDR3 is 12 residues. The germline V and J ends were trimmed by 7 bases and 3 bases, with 7 bases remaining between them. CDR3 amino acids: CASIGIYNEQFF. CDR3 coding DNA: TGTGCCAGCATTGGGATCTACAATGAGCAGTTCTTC.

The CDR3 spells CASSVNGYEQYF. The CDR3 DNA reads as TGTGCCAGCAGTGTAAATGGTTACGAGCAGTACTTC. V is TRBV2 and J is TRBJ2-7; no reliable D call. From germline, CDR1 is SNHLY and CDR2 FYNNEI. Deletions cut 4 bases from V and 4 bases from J, with 8 bases between. CDR3 length equals 12 residues.

V usage is TRBV10-3 and J usage is TRBJ2-2; 8 bases map to TRBD2. J was trimmed by 5 bases and V by 6 bases; bases with no gene match: 8. The CDR3 is made up of 15 amino acids. Per germline, CDR1 ENHRY and CDR2 SYGVKD. CDR3 loop: CAIRGSGITTGELFF. The CDR3 DNA follows: TGTGCCATCAGGGGTAGCGGGATTACTACCGGGGAGCTGTTTTTT.

This clone has only one observation. This chain joins TRBV30 and TRBJ1-5; D might be TRBD1 (5 bases). Trimming removed 2 bases from V and 1 base from J, with 9 bases in between. Germline V gene sequence: CDR1 GTSNPN, CDR2 SVGIG (reference sequence). The CDR3 loop spans 14 amino acids. Here the CDR3 DNA reads TGTGCCTGGAGTAGGACACTGAGCAATCAGCCCCAGCATTTT. It is translated as CAWSRTLSNQPQHF.

V and J are TRBV15 and TRBJ2-5; D not certain. The CDR3 has 15 residues. The germline V gene encodes CDR1 LNHNV and CDR2 YYDKDF (reference sequence). The V gene lost 1 base and the J gene lost 0 bases, with 9 bases spanning the gap. DNA for the CDR3: TGTGCCACCAGCAGAGTGGTTGGGTACCAAGAGACCCAGTACTTC. Amino acids: CATSRVVGYQETQYF.